A single sample is the source of the 28 T cell receptor beta chains below, sequenced in a study of identical twins (dated by TCRdb to about 2016). Library preparation employed 5' RACE. The reads were generated on an Illumina HiSeq 2000. The public reads were run again by TCRdb, first through fastp at Q25 and then through MiXCR, and only productive beta chains were kept. Every CDR3 protein is listed once, alongside the most common genes and DNA of its rows. A total of some 760,000 distinct CDR3 sequences appear in this sample, roughly 18% of them only once. The top ten clones comprise over 10% of the sample. These sequences were also reported in another study, on T cells expressing NK-cell markers.

The specimen was PBMCs. All receptors come from a woman aged 18-30 years in good health.

V is TRBV6-5 and J is TRBJ2-4; D uncertain. V was cut by 0 bases and J by 0 bases, with 9 bases left in between. This CDR3 is 16 amino acids long. From germline, CDR1 is MNHEY and CDR2 SVGAGI. This CDR3 is CASSYSGGGAKNIQYF. CDR3 bases: TGTGCCAGCAGTTACTCGGGCGGTGGAGCCAAAAACATTCAGTACTTC.

This clonotype was observed a handful of times. This chain connects TRBV18 to TRBJ1-2, with D perhaps TRBD1 (6 bases). CDR3 length equals 13 residues. CDR1 is KGHSH and CDR2 is LQKENI in the germline V gene. V gave up 5 bases and J gave up 0 bases, with 7 bases separating them. CDR3 bases: TGTGCCAGCTCAGCAGGGGCTAACTATGGCTACACCTTC. This gives the protein CASSAGANYGYTF.

This clonotype was counted between two and nine times. The chain carries TRBV3-1 and TRBJ2-7; possibly TRBD1 for D (5 bases). V was shortened by 1 base and J by 3 bases, with 16 bases between the two germline ends. Germline CDR1 and CDR2: LGHDT and YNNKEL (reference sequence). The CDR3 totals 16 residues. The CDR3 here is CASSQVLGPLLYEQYF. The CDR3 DNA follows: TGTGCCAGCAGCCAAGTTTTGGGGCCGCTCCTCTACGAGCAGTACTTC.

V is TRBV10-3 and J is TRBJ2-6, with D possibly matching TRBD1 (6 bases). Trimming took off 8 bases at V and 0 bases at J, with 14 bases between the two ends. Germline V CDR1 and CDR2: ENHRY, SYGVKD. This CDR3 spans 16 amino acids. CDR3 DNA sequence: TGTGCCATCTTGGACAGCTCCTTCTCTGGGGCCAACGTCCTGACTTTC. This codes for CAILDSSFSGANVLTF.

The chain uses TRBV20-1 and TRBJ2-1, with 8 bases matching TRBD2. The ends lost 1 base at V and 3 bases at J; junction bases unmatched: 5. The CDR3 runs 15 residues. Germline values: CDR1 DFQATT, CDR2 SNEGSKA (reference sequence). The CDR3 DNA reads as TGCAGTGCTAGAGGGACTAGCCCTTTCTACAATGAGCAGTTCTTC. Amino acid sequence: CSARGTSPFYNEQFF.

The chain links TRBV6-1 to TRBJ2-1; D is perhaps TRBD2 (6 bases). Germline CDR1 is MNHNS and CDR2 is SASEGT. The CDR3 spans 16 residues. The germline V and J ends were trimmed by 5 bases and 5 bases, with 19 bases remaining between them. CDR3 DNA: TGTGCCAGCAGTACCACCCCCAGACTAGTCGACAATGAGCAGTTCTTC. This encodes CASSTTPRLVDNEQFF.

This clonotype was recorded a few times. The genes are TRBV21-1 and TRBJ2-1; the table's D call TRBD2 went unverified against the DNA. TRBV21-1 corresponds to a pseudogene. There are 13 residues in the CDR3. CDR3 amino acids: CASSKEREHEQFF. The CDR3 region has the DNA TGTGCCAGCAGCAAAGAAAGGGAGCATGAGCAGTTCTTC.

CDR3 loop: CASSLEALGPDTQYF. In DNA form, the CDR3 reads TGCGCCAGCAGCTTGGAAGCCCTGGGCCCAGATACGCAGTATTTT. The rearrangement uses TRBV5-1 and TRBJ2-3, with unresolved D. The CDR3 extends over 15 amino acids. Deletions cut 0 bases from V and 4 bases from J, with 12 bases between. From germline, CDR1 is SGHRS and CDR2 YFSETQ.

This clonotype was picked up a small number of times. The chain uses TRBV20-1 and TRBJ1-4; 9 bases agree with TRBD1. Germline CDR1 and CDR2: DFQATT and SNEGSKA (reference sequence). V shed 3 bases and J 8 bases; nucleotides not matched to a gene: 4. The CDR3 sequence is 13 residues long. CDR3: CSASGQGNEKLFF. CDR3 nucleotides: TGCAGTGCTAGCGGACAGGGGAACGAAAAACTGTTTTTT.

This clonotype was observed a handful of times. V is TRBV13 and J is TRBJ2-7; TRBD1 might be the D (6 bases). V was shortened by 5 bases and J by 5 bases, with 16 bases between the two germline ends. Germline-derived CDR1 and CDR2 are PRHDT and FYEKMQ (reference sequence). CDR3 length equals 14 residues. The CDR3 DNA sequence: TGTGCCAGCAGCCCCGGGACAACGAAGGACGAGCAGTACTTC. Its translation is CASSPGTTKDEQYF.

This clonotype was counted only a few times. The chain joins TRBV7-2 to TRBJ2-1; no reliable D call. Trimming shortened V by 4 bases and J by 8 bases, and 18 bases separated the two germline ends. Per germline, CDR1 SGHTA and CDR2 FQGNSA. The CDR3 has 15 amino acids. CDR3 coding DNA: TGTGCCAGCAGCTCCCAAGCTAGTTCGGTCGATGAGCAGTTCTTC. As protein: CASSSQASSVDEQFF.

This clonotype appeared a few times. The J gene is TRBJ2-6, the V gene TRBV5-6, with a possible D match to TRBD2 (5 bases). The V end lost 4 bases, the J end lost 4 bases, and 12 bases lay between the germline ends. The germline gives CDR1 SGHDT, CDR2 YYEEEE. The CDR3 consists of 15 residues. The CDR3 reads CASSPARAGANVLTF. CDR3 coding DNA: TGTGCCAGCAGCCCGGCGAGGGCCGGGGCCAACGTCCTGACTTTC.

The chain couples TRBV5-5 to TRBJ2-5; possible D gene TRBD2, 5 bases. Germline CDR1 SGHKS, CDR2 YYEKEE (reference sequence). V was clipped by 1 base and J by 5 bases, with 15 bases between them. There are 15 residues in the CDR3. CDR3 nucleotide sequence: TGTGCCAGCAGCTTGTCTCGCCAGCGAGGGGAGACCCAGTACTTC. Protein product: CASSLSRQRGETQYF.

This clonotype showed up just a few times. This chain connects TRBV12-3 or TRBV12-4 to TRBJ1-2; 7 positions match TRBD1. This CDR3 comprises 12 residues. Trimming cost V 3 bases and J 7 bases; bases outside gene matches: 2. The CDR3 is CASSFDRAGYTF. CDR3 sequence (DNA): TGTGCCAGCAGTTTCGACAGGGCTGGCTACACCTTC.

This chain uses TRBV7-2 with TRBJ2-3; D could derive from TRBD1 or TRBD2 (6 bases each). Trimming took off 8 bases at V and 5 bases at J, with 23 bases between the two ends. Germline V lookup: CDR1 SGHTA, CDR2 FQGNSA. The CDR3 sequence is 16 residues long. CDR3 sequence: CASFLRTGAYGDTQYF. The DNA for the CDR3 is TGTGCCAGCTTCCTTAGGACGGGGGCCTATGGAGATACGCAGTATTTT.

This clonotype appeared once. The chain couples TRBV28 to TRBJ2-5; TRBD2 matches at 15 bases. CDR3 length equals 17 residues. The germline CDR1 and CDR2 sequences are MDHEN and SYDVKM. Trimming cost V 1 base and J 7 bases; bases outside gene matches: 7. DNA of the CDR3: TGTGCCAGCAGTTTATCGGGACTAGCGGGAGGCCCAGGGACCCAGTACTTC. It specifies CASSLSGLAGGPGTQYF.

The chain recombines TRBV20-1 with TRBJ2-2; perhaps TRBD2 as D (6 bases). The V end was cut by 3 bases, the J end by 0 bases, with 11 bases between. The CDR3 consists of 15 residues. Germline loops: CDR1 DFQATT, CDR2 SNEGSKA (reference sequence). Here the CDR3 reads CSASPDYPNTGELFF. CDR3 DNA sequence: TGCAGTGCTAGCCCGGACTATCCGAACACCGGGGAGCTGTTTTTT.

This clonotype has a count of ten or more. The chain uses TRBV12-3 or TRBV12-4 and TRBJ1-2, with D maybe TRBD1 (6 bases). CDR3 length: 15 amino acids. V dropped 0 bases and J dropped 7 bases, with 15 bases sitting between them. The CDR3 loop reads CASSLAWQGRSGYTF. CDR3 bases: TGTGCCAGCAGTTTAGCCTGGCAGGGGCGCTCTGGCTACACCTTC.

The table lists this clonotype with a few counts. The chain couples TRBV7-2 to TRBJ2-2, with D possibly TRBD2 on 6 matching bases. CDR1 SGHTA and CDR2 FQGNSA come from the germline V gene. CDR3 length: 14 amino acids. V shed 5 bases and J shed 8 bases, with 15 bases lying between them. CDR3 residues: CASSRVGGLGELFF. In nucleotides, the CDR3 is TGTGCCAGCAGCCGAGTCGGGGGACTTGGGGAGCTGTTTTTT. Full variable domain (outside the CDR3, taken from reference TRBV7-2 and TRBJ2-2): GAGVSQSPSNKVTEKGKDVELRCDPISGHTALYWYRQSLGQGLEFLIYFQGNSAPDKSGLPSDRFSAERTGGSVSTLTIQRTQQEDSAVYLCASSRVGGLGELFFGEGSRLTVL.

The chain joins TRBV5-6 to TRBJ2-1, with 11 bases matching TRBD2. The V gene's germline CDR1 is SGHDT and CDR2 YYEEEE. This CDR3 is 14 amino acids long. Trimming took 1 base from V and 8 from J; bases not matched to a gene: 2. In DNA, the CDR3 is TGTGCCAGCAGCTTGCCGACTAGCGGGGATGAGCAGTTCTTC. It is translated as CASSLPTSGDEQFF.

In this sample, this clonotype turned up a few times. This chain joins TRBV6-1 and TRBJ2-5; 9 nucleotides line up with TRBD2. Germline CDR1 and CDR2: MNHNS and SASEGT. The CDR3 has 15 amino acids. The V segment lost 3 bases and the J segment 5 bases; nucleotides outside the gene matches: 7. This CDR3 is CASSETSGDRETQYF. The CDR3 nucleotides are TGTGCCAGCAGTGAGACTAGCGGAGACCGGGAGACCCAGTACTTC.

This clonotype came up a few times. This chain joins TRBV27 and TRBJ2-3; 8 nucleotides line up with TRBD2. The V gene's germline CDR1 is MNHEY and CDR2 SMNVEV (reference sequence). The trim removed 6 bases at V and 4 bases at J, leaving 9 bases unmatched. The CDR3 extends over 15 amino acids. Here the CDR3 DNA reads TGTGCCAGCAGAAGATTCGGGGGGGGATCAGATACGCAGTATTTT. Translating it yields CASRRFGGGSDTQYF.

Only a few counts were recorded for this clonotype. The chain carries TRBV10-3 and TRBJ2-3, with 8 bases matching TRBD1. Germline CDR1 and CDR2: ENHRY and SYGVKD. This CDR3 comprises 13 residues. Losses at the gene ends were 10 bases for V and 2 bases for J; bases not matched to a gene: 5. Here the CDR3 reads CASRQGSTDTQYF. CDR3 DNA sequence: TGTGCCAGTCGACAGGGGTCCACAGATACGCAGTATTTT.

This chain connects TRBV7-2 to TRBJ1-4, with D unresolved. Germline V gene sequence: CDR1 SGHTA, CDR2 FQGNSA. This CDR3 region has 12 residues. V shed 1 base and J shed 12 bases, with 9 bases lying between them. Written as DNA, the CDR3 is TGTGCCAGCAGCTTAGACGGTGTAGAACTGTTTTTT. This codes for CASSLDGVELFF. The variable domain in full, with the rest retrieved from reference TRBV7-2 and TRBJ1-4, is GAGVSQSPSNKVTEKGKDVELRCDPISGHTALYWYRQSLGQGLEFLIYFQGNSAPDKSGLPSDRFSAERTGGSVSTLTIQRTQQEDSAVYLCASSLDGVELFFGSGTQLSVL.

In this sample, this clonotype turned up a few times. This chain uses TRBV7-9 with TRBJ1-1; D unresolved. The CDR3 contains 13 residues. Looked up from germline, CDR1 is SEHNR and CDR2 is FQNEAQ (reference sequence). The V gene lost 5 bases and the J gene lost 5 bases, with 12 bases spanning the gap. The CDR3 DNA sequence: TGTGCCAGCAGCCCGTTGCGGGGTACTGAAGCTTTCTTT. Protein product: CASSPLRGTEAFF.

This clonotype was counted between two and nine times. J is TRBJ2-7 and V is TRBV25-1; the D gene is possibly TRBD1 (5 bases). This CDR3 contains 15 residues. V lost 2 bases and J 3 bases, leaving 14 bases between the germline ends. Germline CDR1 reads MGHDK; CDR2 reads SYGVNS. DNA of the CDR3: TGTGCCAGCAGTGAAGGCGGCAGGGCCATCTACGAGCAGTACTTC. Its protein is CASSEGGRAIYEQYF.

Points on this clonotype: The junction shows a germline mismatch at one end, possibly a read error. V and J are TRBV14 and TRBJ2-1, with TRBD1 matching 8 bases. Germline assignment: CDR1 SGHDN and CDR2 FVKESK. The CDR3 length is 18 residues. Here the CDR3 DNA reads TGTGCCAGCAGCCAAGATAGGGTCCGGACAGGGCCTTACAATGAGCAGGTCTTC. Its protein product is CASSQDRVRTGPYNEQVF.

This clonotype was seen more than once but under ten times. J is TRBJ2-3 and V is TRBV10-1; perhaps TRBD2 as D (5 bases). This CDR3 spans 15 amino acids. The V and J ends lost 2 bases and 3 bases respectively, with 12 bases between them. Germline V gene lookup returns CDR1 WNHNN and CDR2 SYGVQD (reference sequence). The CDR3 region is CASSENKKRTDTQYF. DNA for the CDR3: TGCGCCAGCAGTGAGAATAAGAAGCGGACAGATACGCAGTATTTT.